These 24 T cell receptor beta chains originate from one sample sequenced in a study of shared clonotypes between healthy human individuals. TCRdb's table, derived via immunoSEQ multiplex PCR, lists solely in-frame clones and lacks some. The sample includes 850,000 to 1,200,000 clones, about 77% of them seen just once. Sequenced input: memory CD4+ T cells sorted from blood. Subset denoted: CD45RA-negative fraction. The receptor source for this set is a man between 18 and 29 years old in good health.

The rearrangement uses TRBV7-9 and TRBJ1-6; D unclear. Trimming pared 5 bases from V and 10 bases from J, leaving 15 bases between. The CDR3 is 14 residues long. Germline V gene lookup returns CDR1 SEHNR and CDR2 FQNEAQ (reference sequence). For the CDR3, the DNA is TGTGCCAGCAGCCGGGGTGGGTCGGGATCACCCCTCCACTTT. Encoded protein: CASSRGGSGSPLHF.

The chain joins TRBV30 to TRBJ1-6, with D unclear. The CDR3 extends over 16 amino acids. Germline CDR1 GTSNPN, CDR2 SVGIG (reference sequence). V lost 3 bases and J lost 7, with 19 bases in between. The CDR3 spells CAWSPMPGTSNSPLHF. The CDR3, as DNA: TGTGCCTGGAGCCCTATGCCCGGCACATCAAATTCACCCCTCCACTTT. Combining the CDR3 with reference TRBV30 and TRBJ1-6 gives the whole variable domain SQTIHQWPATLVQPVGSPLSLECTVEGTSNPNLYWYRQAAGRGLQLLFYSVGIGQISSEVPQNLSASRPQDRQFILSSKKLLLSDSGFYLCAWSPMPGTSNSPLHFGNGTRLTVT.

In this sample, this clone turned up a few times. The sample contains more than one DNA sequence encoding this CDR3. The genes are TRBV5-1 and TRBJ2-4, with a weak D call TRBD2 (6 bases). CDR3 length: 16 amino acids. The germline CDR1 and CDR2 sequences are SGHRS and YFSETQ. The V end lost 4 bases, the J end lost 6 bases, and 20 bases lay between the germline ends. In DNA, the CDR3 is TGCGCCAGCAGCGCGAGACTAGACGGTGGTACAAACATTCAGTACTTC. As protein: CASSARLDGGTNIQYF. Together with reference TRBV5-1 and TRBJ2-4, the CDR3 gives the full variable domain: KAGVTQTPRYLIKTRGQQVTLSCSPISGHRSVSWYQQTPGQGLQFLFEYFSETQRNKGNFPGRFSGRQFSNSRSEMNVSTLELGDSALYLCASSARLDGGTNIQYFGAGTRLSVL.

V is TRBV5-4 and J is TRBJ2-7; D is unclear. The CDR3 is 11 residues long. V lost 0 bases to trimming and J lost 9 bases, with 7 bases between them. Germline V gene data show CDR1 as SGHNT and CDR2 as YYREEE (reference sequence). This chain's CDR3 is CASSLGGRQYF. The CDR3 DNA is TGTGCCAGCAGCTTGGGGGGTCGGCAGTACTTC.

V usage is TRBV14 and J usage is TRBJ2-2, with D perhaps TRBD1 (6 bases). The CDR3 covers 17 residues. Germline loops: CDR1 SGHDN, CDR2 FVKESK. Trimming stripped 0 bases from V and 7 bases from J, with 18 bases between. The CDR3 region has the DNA TGTGCCAGCAGCCAAGATTACAGGCAGGGGTTAATCGGGGAGCTGTTTTTT. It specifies CASSQDYRQGLIGELFF.

The CDR3 here is CASSLNGLSYQETQYF. In DNA form, the CDR3 reads TGTGCCAGCAGCTTGAATGGCTTATCGTACCAAGAGACCCAGTACTTC. J is TRBJ2-5 and V is TRBV5-6; D is ambiguous. The CDR3 runs to 16 residues. V shed 1 base and J shed 0 bases, with 13 bases lying between them. The germline V gene has CDR1 SGHDT and CDR2 YYEEEE.

The CDR3 nucleotides read TGTGCCAGCAGTTTACGCCCACCTGGAACTGAAGCTTTCTTT. Its translation is CASSLRPPGTEAFF. The chain uses TRBV28 and TRBJ1-1; no clear D. V was cut by 2 bases and J by 5 bases, with 12 bases left in between. From germline, CDR1 is MDHEN and CDR2 SYDVKM. The CDR3 length is 14 residues.

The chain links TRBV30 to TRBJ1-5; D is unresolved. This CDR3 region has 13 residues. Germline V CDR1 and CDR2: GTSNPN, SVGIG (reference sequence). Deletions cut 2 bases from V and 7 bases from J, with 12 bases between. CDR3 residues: CAWSSGGTQPQHF. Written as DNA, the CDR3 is TGTGCCTGGAGTTCTGGAGGCACACAGCCCCAGCATTTT.

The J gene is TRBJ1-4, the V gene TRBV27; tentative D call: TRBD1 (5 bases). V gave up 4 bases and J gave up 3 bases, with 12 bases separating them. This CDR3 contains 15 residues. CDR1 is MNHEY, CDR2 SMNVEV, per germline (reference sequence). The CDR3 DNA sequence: TGTGCCAGCAGTTCCGGGGGGTTAGCTAATGAAAAACTGTTTTTT. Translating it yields CASSSGGLANEKLFF.

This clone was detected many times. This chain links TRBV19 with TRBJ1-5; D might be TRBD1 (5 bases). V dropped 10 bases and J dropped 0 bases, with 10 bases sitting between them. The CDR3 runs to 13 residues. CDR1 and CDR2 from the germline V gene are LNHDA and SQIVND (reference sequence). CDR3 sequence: CATQGNSNQPQHF. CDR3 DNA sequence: TGTGCCACTCAGGGAAATAGCAATCAGCCCCAGCATTTT. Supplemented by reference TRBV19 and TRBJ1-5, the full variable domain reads DGGITQSPKYLFRKEGQNVTLSCEQNLNHDAMYWYRQDPGQGLRLIYYSQIVNDFQKGDIAEGYSVSREKKESFPLTVTSAQKNPTAFYLCATQGNSNQPQHFGDGTRLSIL.

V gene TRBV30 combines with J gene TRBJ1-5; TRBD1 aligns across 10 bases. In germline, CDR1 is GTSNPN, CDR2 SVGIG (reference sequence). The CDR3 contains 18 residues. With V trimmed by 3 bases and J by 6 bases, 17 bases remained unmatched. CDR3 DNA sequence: TGTGCCTGGAGGGGGGGGGACAGGGGCCGCGGGTTGGCTCAGCCCCAGCATTTT. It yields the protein CAWRGGDRGRGLAQPQHF.

The CDR3 bases are TGTGCCAGCAGCAAACGGGGGGGCCTGAACGCGGTCCATGAGCAGTTCTTC. It specifies CASSKRGGLNAVHEQFF. This sequence joins TRBV13 and TRBJ2-1, with 8 bases fitting TRBD2. The CDR3 is made up of 17 amino acids. V lost 5 bases to trimming and J lost 8 bases; unmatched junction nucleotides: 17. CDR1 and CDR2 (germline): PRHDT, FYEKMQ (reference sequence).

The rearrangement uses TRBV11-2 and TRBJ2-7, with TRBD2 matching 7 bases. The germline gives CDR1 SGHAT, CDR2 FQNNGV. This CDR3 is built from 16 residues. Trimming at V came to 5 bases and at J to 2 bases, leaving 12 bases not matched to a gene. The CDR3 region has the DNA TGTGCCAGCAGCCCCCTGACTAGCTTGGGGACCTACGAGCAGTACTTC. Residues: CASSPLTSLGTYEQYF.

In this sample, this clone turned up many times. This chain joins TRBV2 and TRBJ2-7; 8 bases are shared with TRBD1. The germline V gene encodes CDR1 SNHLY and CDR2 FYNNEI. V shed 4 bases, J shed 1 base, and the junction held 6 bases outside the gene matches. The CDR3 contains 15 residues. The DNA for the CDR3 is TGTGCCAGCAGTGGCAGGACAGGGTTTTCCTACGAGCAGTACTTC. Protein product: CASSGRTGFSYEQYF.

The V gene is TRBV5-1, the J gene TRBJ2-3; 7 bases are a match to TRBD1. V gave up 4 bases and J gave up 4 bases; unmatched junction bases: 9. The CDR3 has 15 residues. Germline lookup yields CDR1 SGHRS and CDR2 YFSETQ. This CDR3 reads CASSPGQTSSDTQYF. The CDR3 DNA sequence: TGCGCCAGCAGCCCGGGACAGACATCATCAGATACGCAGTATTTT.

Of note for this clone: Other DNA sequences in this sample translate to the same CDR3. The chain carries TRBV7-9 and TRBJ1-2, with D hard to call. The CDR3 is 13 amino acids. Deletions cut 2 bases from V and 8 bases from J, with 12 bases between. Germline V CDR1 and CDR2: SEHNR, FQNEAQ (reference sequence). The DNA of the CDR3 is TGTGCCAGCAGCTTAAGGGAAGGAGGGGGCTACACCTTC. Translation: CASSLREGGGYTF.

The CDR3 nucleotides are TGTGCCAGCAGCGTAGAGGGACAGGGAAGTACCCACGAGCAGTACTTC. Its protein is CASSVEGQGSTHEQYF. The V gene is TRBV9, the J gene TRBJ2-7, with 9 bases that match TRBD1. This CDR3 has 16 amino acids. Per the germline V gene, CDR1 is SGDLS and CDR2 is YYNGEE. V was clipped by 0 bases and J by 5 bases; unmatched bases: 9.

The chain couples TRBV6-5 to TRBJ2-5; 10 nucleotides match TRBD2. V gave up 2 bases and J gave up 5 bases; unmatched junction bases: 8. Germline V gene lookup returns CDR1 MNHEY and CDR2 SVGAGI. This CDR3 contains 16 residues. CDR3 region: CASSYAASGGGETQYF. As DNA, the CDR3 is TGTGCCAGCAGTTACGCGGCTAGCGGGGGTGGTGAGACCCAGTACTTC.

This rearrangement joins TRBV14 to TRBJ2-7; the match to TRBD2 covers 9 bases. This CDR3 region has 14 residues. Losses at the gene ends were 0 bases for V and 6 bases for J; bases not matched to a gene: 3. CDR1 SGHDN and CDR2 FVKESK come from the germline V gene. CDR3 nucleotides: TGTGCCAGCAGCCAAGATCGCGGGAGGGTCGAGCAGTACTTC. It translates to CASSQDRGRVEQYF.

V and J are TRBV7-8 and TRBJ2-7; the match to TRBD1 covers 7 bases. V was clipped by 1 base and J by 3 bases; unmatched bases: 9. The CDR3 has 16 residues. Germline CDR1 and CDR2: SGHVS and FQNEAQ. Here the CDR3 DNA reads TGTGCCAGCAGCTTAGGAGGGACAGCCGGAGGCTACGAGCAGTACTTC. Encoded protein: CASSLGGTAGGYEQYF.

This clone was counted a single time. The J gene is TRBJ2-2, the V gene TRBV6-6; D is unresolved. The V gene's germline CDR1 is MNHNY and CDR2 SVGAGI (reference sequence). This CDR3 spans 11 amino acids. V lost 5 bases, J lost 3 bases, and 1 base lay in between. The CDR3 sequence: CASSDTGELFF. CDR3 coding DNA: TGTGCCAGCAGTGACACCGGGGAGCTGTTTTTT.

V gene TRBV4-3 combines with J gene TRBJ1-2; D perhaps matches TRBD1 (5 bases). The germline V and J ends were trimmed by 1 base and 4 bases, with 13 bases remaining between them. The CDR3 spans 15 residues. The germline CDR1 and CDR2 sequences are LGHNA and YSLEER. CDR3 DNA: TGCGCCAGCAGCCAAGCCGGGACGGCCAGCTATGGCTACACCTTC. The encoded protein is CASSQAGTASYGYTF.

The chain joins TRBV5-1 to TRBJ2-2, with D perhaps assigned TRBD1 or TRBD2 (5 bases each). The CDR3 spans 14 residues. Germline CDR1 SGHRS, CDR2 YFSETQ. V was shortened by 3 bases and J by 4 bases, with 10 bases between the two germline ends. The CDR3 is CASSWDGVTGELFF. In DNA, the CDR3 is TGCGCCAGCAGCTGGGACGGGGTCACCGGGGAGCTGTTTTTT. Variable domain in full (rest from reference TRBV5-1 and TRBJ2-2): KAGVTQTPRYLIKTRGQQVTLSCSPISGHRSVSWYQQTPGQGLQFLFEYFSETQRNKGNFPGRFSGRQFSNSRSEMNVSTLELGDSALYLCASSWDGVTGELFFGEGSRLTVL.

CDR3 loop: CASSYRENYEQYF. CDR3 coding DNA: TGTGCCAGCAGTTACCGAGAGAATTACGAGCAGTACTTC. The chain uses TRBV6-5 and TRBJ2-7; D not certain. Germline assignment: CDR1 MNHEY and CDR2 SVGAGI. The germline V and J ends were trimmed by 2 bases and 4 bases, with 9 bases remaining between them. The CDR3 is made up of 13 amino acids.